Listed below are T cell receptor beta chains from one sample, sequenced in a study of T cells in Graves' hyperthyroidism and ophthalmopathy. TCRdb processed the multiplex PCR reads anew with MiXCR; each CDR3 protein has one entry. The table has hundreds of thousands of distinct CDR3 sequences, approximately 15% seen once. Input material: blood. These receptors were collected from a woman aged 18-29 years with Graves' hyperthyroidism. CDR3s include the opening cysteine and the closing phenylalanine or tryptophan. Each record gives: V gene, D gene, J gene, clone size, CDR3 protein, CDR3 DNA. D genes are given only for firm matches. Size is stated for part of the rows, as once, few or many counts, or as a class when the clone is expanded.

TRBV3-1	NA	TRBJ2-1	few	CASSPRAGSGNEQFF	TGTGCCAGCAGCCCCCGGGCCGGGAGTGGGAATGAGCAGTTCTTC
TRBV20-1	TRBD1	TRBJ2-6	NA	CSATRQGLRANVLTF	TGCAGTGCTACCCGACAGGGCCTAAGGGCCAACGTCCTGACTTTC
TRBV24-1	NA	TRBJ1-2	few	CATSDFVGDGYTF	TGTGCCACCAGTGATTTCGTCGGGGATGGCTACACCTTC
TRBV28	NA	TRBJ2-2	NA	CASSSSGGVAGLNTGELFF	NA
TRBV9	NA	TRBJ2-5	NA	CASSLGGAPQETQYF	TGTGCCAGCAGCCTAGGTGGGGCACCCCAAGAGACCCAGTACTTC
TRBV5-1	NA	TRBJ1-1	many	CASSVDANTEAFF	TGCGCCAGCAGCGTGGACGCAAACACTGAAGCTTTCTTT
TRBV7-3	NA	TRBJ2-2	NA	CASSLTGPPGGELFF	TGTGCCAGCAGCTTAACAGGGCCCCCGGGCGGGGAGCTGTTTTTT
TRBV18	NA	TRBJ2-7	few	CASSPDTGNSPPYEQYF	TGTGCCAGCTCACCAGACACAGGGAACAGTCCCCCCTACGAGCAGTACTTC
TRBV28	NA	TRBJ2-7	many	CASNLWRDPGHPAYEQYF	TGTGCCAGCAACCTTTGGAGGGACCCGGGACACCCGGCCTACGAGCAGTACTTC
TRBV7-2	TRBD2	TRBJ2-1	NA	CASSPGLAGALGGGEQFF	TGTGCCAGCAGCCCCGGACTAGCGGGAGCTCTGGGGGGCGGTGAGCAGTTCTTC
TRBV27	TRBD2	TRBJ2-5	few	CASSRGTSGIDFGETQYF	TGTGCCAGCAGTCGAGGGACTAGCGGGATAGATTTCGGAGAGACCCAGTACTTC
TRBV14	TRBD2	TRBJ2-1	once	CASSLFSFSGSSYNEQFF	TGTGCCAGCAGCCTCTTCTCTTTTAGCGGGAGCTCCTACAATGAGCAGTTCTTC
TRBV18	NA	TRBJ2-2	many	CASSPPGTLVTGELFF	TGTGCCAGCTCACCACCCGGGACACTCGTCACCGGGGAGCTGTTTTTT
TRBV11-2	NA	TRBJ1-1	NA	CASSREAVSNTEAFF	TGTGCCAGCAGTCGGGAGGCAGTTTCGAACACTGAAGCTTTCTTT
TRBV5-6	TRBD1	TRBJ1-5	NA	CASSLWTGGIQPQHF	TGTGCCAGCAGCTTGTGGACAGGGGGCATTCAGCCCCAGCATTTT
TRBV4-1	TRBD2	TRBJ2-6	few	CASRSGRQSGANVLTF	TGCGCCAGCAGGAGCGGGAGACAATCTGGGGCCAACGTCCTGACTTTC
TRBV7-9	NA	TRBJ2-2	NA	CASSVGAAGELFF	TGTGCCAGCAGCGTCGGTGCTGCCGGGGAGCTGTTTTTT
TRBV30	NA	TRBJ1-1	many	CAWRPLQNTEAFF	TGTGCCTGGAGGCCGCTGCAGAACACTGAAGCTTTCTTT
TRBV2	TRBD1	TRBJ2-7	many	CASSAGTGFYEQYF	TGTGCCAGCAGTGCCGGGACAGGGTTCTACGAGCAGTACTTC
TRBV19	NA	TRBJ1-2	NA	CASSIYRANYGYTF	TGTGCCAGTAGTATCTACAGGGCTAACTATGGCTACACCTTC
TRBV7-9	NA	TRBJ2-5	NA	CASSLLDRQETQYF	TGTGCCAGCAGCTTATTGGACAGACAAGAGACCCAGTACTTC
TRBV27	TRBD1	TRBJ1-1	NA	CASSGTGWGITEAFF	TGTGCCAGCAGCGGGACAGGGTGGGGAATCACTGAAGCTTTCTTT
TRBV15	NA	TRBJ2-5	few	CATSREIYRGGETQYF	TGTGCCACCAGCAGAGAGATCTACAGGGGGGGGGAGACCCAGTACTTC
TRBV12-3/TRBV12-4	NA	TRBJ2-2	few	CASSSPGASTGELFF	TGTGCCAGCAGTTCGCCAGGGGCCAGCACCGGGGAGCTGTTTTTT
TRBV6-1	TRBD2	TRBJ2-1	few	CASSGAGPLDEQFF	TGTGCCAGCAGTGGAGCGGGACCCTTAGATGAGCAGTTCTTC
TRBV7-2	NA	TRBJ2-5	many	CASSFGGTPETQYF	TGTGCCAGCAGCTTTGGGGGCACCCCAGAGACCCAGTACTTC
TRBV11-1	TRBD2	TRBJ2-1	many	CASSFRGGPPNEQFF	TGTGCCAGCAGCTTTCGGGGGGGGCCCCCCAATGAGCAGTTCTTC
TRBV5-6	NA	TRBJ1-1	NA	CASSLGVGGRDTEAFF	TGTGCCAGCAGCTTAGGCGTTGGAGGTCGAGACACTGAAGCTTTCTTT
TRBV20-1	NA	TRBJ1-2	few	CSAREAGNYGYTF	TGCAGTGCTAGAGAGGCAGGGAACTATGGCTACACCTTC
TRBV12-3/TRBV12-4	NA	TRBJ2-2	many	CASSIRDKHTGELFF	TGTGCCAGCAGTATAAGGGACAAACACACCGGGGAGCTGTTTTTT
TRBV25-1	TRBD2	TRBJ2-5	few	CASISGWGGQETQYF	TGTGCCAGCATATCGGGGTGGGGGGGTCAAGAGACCCAGTACTTC
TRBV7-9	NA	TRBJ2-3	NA	CASSSWGLGGTDTQYF	TGTGCCAGCAGCTCCTGGGGGTTGGGGGGCACAGATACGCAGTATTTT
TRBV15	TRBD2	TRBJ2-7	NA	CATEGGSPYEQYF	TGTGCCACCGAGGGAGGGTCCCCCTACGAGCAGTACTTC
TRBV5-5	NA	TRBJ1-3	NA	CASSLDEVRSGRYF	TGTGCCAGCAGCTTGGATGAGGTCCGGTCAGGTAGATATTTT
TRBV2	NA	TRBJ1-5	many	CASSEAAQGQPQHF	TGTGCCAGCAGTGAGGCAGCACAGGGTCAGCCCCAGCATTTT
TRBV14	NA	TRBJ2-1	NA	CASSQDRPRGQFF	TGTGCCAGCAGCCAAGATCGGCCGAGGGGGCAGTTCTTC
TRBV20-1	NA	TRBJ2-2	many	CSAKTGSNTGELFF	TGCAGTGCTAAGACCGGTTCGAACACCGGGGAGCTGTTTTTT
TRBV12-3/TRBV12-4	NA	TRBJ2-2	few	CASSFRGSTTGELFF	TGTGCCAGCAGTTTTAGGGGGTCAACCACCGGGGAGCTGTTTTTT
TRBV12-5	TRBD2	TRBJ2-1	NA	CASGYTSGRELNEQFF	TGTGCTAGTGGTTACACTAGCGGGAGGGAATTAAATGAGCAGTTCTTC
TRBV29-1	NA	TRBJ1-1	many	CSASSGTAKAFF	TGCAGCGCAAGCTCCGGGACCGCGAAAGCTTTCTTT
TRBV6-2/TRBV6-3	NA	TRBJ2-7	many	CASSYGSGSYEQYF	TGTGCCAGCAGTTACGGGTCAGGATCCTACGAGCAGTACTTC
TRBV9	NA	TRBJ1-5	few	CASSVGIGESQPQHF	TGTGCCAGCAGCGTAGGAATCGGGGAAAGTCAGCCCCAGCATTTT
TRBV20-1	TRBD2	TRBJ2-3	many	CSARDSGRATDTQYF	TGCAGTGCTAGAGATAGCGGGAGGGCCACAGATACGCAGTATTTT
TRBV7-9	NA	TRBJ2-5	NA	CASSGRLGETQYF	TGTGCCAGCAGCGGGCGACTTGGAGAGACCCAGTACTTC
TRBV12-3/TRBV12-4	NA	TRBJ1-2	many	CASSMDSNYGYTF	TGTGCCAGCAGTATGGACAGTAACTATGGCTACACCTTC
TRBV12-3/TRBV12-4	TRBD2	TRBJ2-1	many	CASSLGSGSYYNEQFF	TGTGCCAGCAGTCTCGGAAGCGGGAGCTACTACAATGAGCAGTTCTTC
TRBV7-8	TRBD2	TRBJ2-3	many	CASSPFRLGLAGARPDTQYF	TGTGCCAGCAGCCCCTTCAGACTAGGACTAGCGGGAGCTCGCCCAGATACGCAGTATTTT
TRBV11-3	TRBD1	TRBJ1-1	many	CASSSVRDRGTFLRTGTEAFF	TGTGCCAGCAGCTCAGTGAGGGACAGGGGGACCTTCCTCCGTACAGGCACTGAAGCTTTCTTT
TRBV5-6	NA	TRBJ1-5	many	CASSFGAAGSSNQPQHF	TGTGCCAGCAGCTTTGGCGCCGCAGGGAGTAGCAATCAGCCCCAGCATTTT
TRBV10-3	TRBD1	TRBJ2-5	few	CAISEQGRLETQYF	TGTGCCATCAGTGAACAGGGGCGTCTAGAGACCCAGTACTTC
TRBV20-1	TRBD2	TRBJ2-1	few	CSARDHGGVNEQFF	TGCAGTGCTAGAGATCATGGGGGGGTTAATGAGCAGTTCTTC
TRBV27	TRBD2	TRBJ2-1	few	CASQPTSGIPEQFF	TGTGCCAGCCAACCGACTAGCGGGATCCCTGAGCAGTTCTTC
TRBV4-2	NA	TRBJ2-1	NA	CASSQRLYGLAPSNEQFF	TGTGCCAGCAGCCAAAGGTTATACGGACTGGCCCCCTCGAATGAGCAGTTCTTC
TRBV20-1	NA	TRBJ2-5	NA	CSATREETQYF	TGCAGTGCCACTAGGGAAGAGACCCAGTACTTC
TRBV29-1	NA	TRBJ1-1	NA	CSVLLRAMNTEAFF	TGCAGCGTCTTGTTAAGGGCCATGAACACTGAAGCTTTCTTT
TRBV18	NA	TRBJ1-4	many	CASSFGRNEKLFF	TGTGCCAGCTCATTTGGACGGAATGAAAAACTGTTTTTT
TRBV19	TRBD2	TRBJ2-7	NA	CASPLSGISYEQYF	TGTGCCAGCCCCCTCAGCGGGATCTCCTACGAGCAGTACTTC